Here is one TCR beta chain with its context. Its antigen is currently unknown. The CDR3 is 14 residues long. The germline V gene encodes CDR1 MNHNS and CDR2 SASEGT. The V and J ends lost 4 bases and 8 bases, in that order; junction bases with no gene match: 7. The sample belongs to a study of early T cells in non-severe SARS-CoV-2 infection. Study overall: Bulk RNA from unsorted whole blood was sequenced; chains were unpaired.

cDNA molecules, individually, were tagged with unique molecular identifiers. TCRdb fed the 5' RACE reads into MiXCR, producing one record per CDR3 protein. This table holds 75,000 to 80,000 distinct CDR3 sequences, around a tenth found once. Broader study findings: VDJdb matching favored anti-spike CD8 responses, missing private and CD4 specificities.

This TCR was sampled from an adult who was a healthcare worker with PCR-confirmed SARS-CoV-2 infection or an uninfected control (not recorded which). Input material: whole blood. The chain has TRBV6-1 and TRBJ2-1; 8 bases map to TRBD2. As DNA, the CDR3 is TGTGCCAGCAGTGTCAGACTAGCGAGCCATGAGCAGTTCTTC. Encoded protein: CASSVRLASHEQFF.